In this sample, the clone carrying this T cell receptor beta chain turned up a few times. Its specificity is not known. The CDR3 is 15 amino acids. CDR1 is KGHSH, CDR2 LQKENI, per germline. Trimming took 4 bases from V and 4 from J; bases not matched to a gene: 6. This specimen belongs to a study of CD8 T cells in ankylosing spondylitis. Overall study findings and caveats: In ankylosing spondylitis blood, a motif of roughly eight highly homologous TCR beta variants appeared characteristic.

A single record per CDR3 protein comes from TCRdb applying MiXCR to the 5' RACE reads. The table has some 840,000 distinct CDR3 sequences, 10% to 15% seen once. The sequence was obtained from a male donor with ankylosing spondylitis. J is TRBJ2-7 and V is TRBV18; the match to TRBD2 covers 11 bases. Sequencing used blood, either unsorted or a sorted T cell fraction (not recorded which). The CDR3 nucleotides are TGTGCCAGCTCACTCGAGACTAGCGGGGCTTACGAGCAGTACTTC. Protein: CASSLETSGAYEQYF.